This TCR beta chain emerged from a study of identical twins. Regarding the study as a whole: Interpretation of the results relied on cross-sectional statistical analysis and not on following the same donors. Fewer insertions were carried by abundant cord blood beta clonotypes, but none was seen in memory repertoires. For out-of-frame alpha sequences shared by twins, low generation probability was in excess.

TCRdb processed the 5' RACE reads anew with MiXCR; each CDR3 protein has one entry. Of hundreds of thousands of distinct CDR3 sequences listed, less than 9.5% are singletons. Every one of the donors was a healthy Caucasian. This clonotype was counted many times. What it binds is unknown. The CDR3 has 15 residues. Germline trimming cut 7 bases from V and 3 bases from J; bases unmatched to any gene: 10. These data were likewise used in another study, on yellow fever vaccine responses in identical twins.

The sample was CD8+ T cells sorted from blood. The source of this sequence is a woman under 30 in good health. The chain combines TRBV12-3 or TRBV12-4 with TRBJ2-5; 8 nucleotides line up with TRBD1. In DNA, the CDR3 is TGTGCCAGCACCTCCCCCGGGACAGGAGAAGAGACCCAGTACTTC. This gives the protein CASTSPGTGEETQYF.